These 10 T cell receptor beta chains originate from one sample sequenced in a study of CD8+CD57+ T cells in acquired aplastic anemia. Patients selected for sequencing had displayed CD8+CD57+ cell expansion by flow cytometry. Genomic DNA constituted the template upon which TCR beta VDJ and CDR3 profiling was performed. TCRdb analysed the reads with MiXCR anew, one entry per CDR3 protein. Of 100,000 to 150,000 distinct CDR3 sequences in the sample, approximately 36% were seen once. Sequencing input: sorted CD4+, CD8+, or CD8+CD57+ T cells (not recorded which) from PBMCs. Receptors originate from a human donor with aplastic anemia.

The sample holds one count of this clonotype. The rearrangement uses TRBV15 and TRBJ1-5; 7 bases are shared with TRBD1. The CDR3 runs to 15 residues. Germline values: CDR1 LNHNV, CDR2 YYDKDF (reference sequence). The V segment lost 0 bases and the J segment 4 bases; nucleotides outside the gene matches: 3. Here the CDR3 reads CATSRDKGQNQPQHF. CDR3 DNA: TGTGCCACCAGCAGAGATAAGGGACAGAATCAGCCCCAGCATTTT. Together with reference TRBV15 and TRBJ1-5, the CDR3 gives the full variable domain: DAMVIQNPRYQVTQFGKPVTLSCSQTLNHNVMYWYQQKSSQAPKLLFHYYDKDFNNEADTPDNFQSRRPNTSFCFLDIRSPGLGDTAMYLCATSRDKGQNQPQHFGDGTRLSIL.

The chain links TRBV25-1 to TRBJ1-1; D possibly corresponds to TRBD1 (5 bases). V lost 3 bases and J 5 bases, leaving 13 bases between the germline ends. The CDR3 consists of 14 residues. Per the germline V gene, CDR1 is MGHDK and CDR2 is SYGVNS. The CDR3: CASSDMGRETEAFF. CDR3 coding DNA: TGTGCCAGCAGTGATATGGGGCGCGAGACTGAAGCTTTCTTT.

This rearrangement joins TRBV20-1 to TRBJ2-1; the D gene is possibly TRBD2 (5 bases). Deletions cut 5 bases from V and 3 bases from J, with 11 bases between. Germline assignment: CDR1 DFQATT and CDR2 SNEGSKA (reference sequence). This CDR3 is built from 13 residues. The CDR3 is CSAEGRDYNEQFF. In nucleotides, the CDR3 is TGCAGTGCTGAAGGCCGGGACTACAATGAGCAGTTCTTC.

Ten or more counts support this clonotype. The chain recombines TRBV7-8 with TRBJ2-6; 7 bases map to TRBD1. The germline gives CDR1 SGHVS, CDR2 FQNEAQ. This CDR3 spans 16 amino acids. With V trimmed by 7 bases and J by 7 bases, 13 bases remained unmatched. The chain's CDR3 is CASTSTGWLAANVLTF. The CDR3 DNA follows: TGTGCCAGCACATCGACAGGGTGGCTCGCAGCCAACGTCCTGACTTTC.

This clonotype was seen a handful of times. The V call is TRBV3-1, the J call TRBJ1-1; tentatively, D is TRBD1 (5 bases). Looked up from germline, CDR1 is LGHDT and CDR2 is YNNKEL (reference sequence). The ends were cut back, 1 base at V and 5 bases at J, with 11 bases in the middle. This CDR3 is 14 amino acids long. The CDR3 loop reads CASSQVSGSTEAFF. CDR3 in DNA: TGTGCCAGCAGCCAAGTATCAGGGAGTACTGAAGCTTTCTTT.

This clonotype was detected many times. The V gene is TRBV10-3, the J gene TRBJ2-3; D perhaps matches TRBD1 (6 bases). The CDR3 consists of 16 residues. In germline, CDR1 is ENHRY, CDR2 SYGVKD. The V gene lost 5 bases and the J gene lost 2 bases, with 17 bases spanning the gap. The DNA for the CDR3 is TGTGCCATCAGTCGAGGGGGTGGCAGGACCACAGATACGCAGTATTTT. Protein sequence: CAISRGGGRTTDTQYF.

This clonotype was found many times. CDR3 nucleotide sequence: TGTGCCAGCAGCCCAAGGACAGGGGATTACAATGAGCAGTTCTTC. As protein: CASSPRTGDYNEQFF. The chain has TRBV7-2 and TRBJ2-1; 9 nucleotides match TRBD1. Germline V CDR1 and CDR2: SGHTA, FQGNSA. J was trimmed by 4 bases and V by 5 bases; bases with no gene match: 6. This CDR3 contains 15 residues.

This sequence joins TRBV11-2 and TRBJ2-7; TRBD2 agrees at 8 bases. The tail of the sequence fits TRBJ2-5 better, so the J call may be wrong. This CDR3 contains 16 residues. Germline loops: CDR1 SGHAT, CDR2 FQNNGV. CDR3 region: CASSLERAGARETQYF. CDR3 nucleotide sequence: TGTGCCAGCAGCTTAGAACGAGCGGGGGCGCGAGAGACCCAGTACTTC.

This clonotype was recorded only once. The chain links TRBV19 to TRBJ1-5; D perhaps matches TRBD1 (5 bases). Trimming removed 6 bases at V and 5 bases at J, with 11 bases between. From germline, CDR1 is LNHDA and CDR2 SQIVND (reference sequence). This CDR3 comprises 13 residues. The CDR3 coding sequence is TGTGCCAGTAGGGGACCAATTCATCAGCCCCAGCATTTT. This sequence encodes CASRGPIHQPQHF.

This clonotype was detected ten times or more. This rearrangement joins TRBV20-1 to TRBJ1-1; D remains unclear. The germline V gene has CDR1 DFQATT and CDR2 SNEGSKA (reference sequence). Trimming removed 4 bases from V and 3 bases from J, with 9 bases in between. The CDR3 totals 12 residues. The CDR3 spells CSAKRRDTEAFF. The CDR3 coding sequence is TGCAGTGCTAAGAGGCGCGACACTGAAGCTTTCTTT.